Below, 25 T cell receptor beta chains from the same sample are listed, as sequenced in a study of T-cell reconstitution after alpha-beta-depleted transplantation in children. Researchers prepared the TCRbeta library using unique molecular identifiers, the study reports. TCRdb used MiXCR to reprocess the PCR reads, holding one entry per CDR3 protein. The sample has nearly 200,000 distinct CDR3 sequences, 5% to 6.5% seen once; the top ten hold just over 4.5%. Sequenced material: PBMCs, taken before TCRalphabeta/CD19-depleted stem cell transplant. The receptors shown here come from a girl younger than two with combined immunodeficiency, due to receive a stem cell transplant.

Many counts were recorded for this clonotype. The chain couples TRBV10-3 to TRBJ2-1; D is unresolved. Trimming took 6 bases from V and 4 from J, leaving 13 bases between them. CDR3 size: 14 residues. Per the germline V gene, CDR1 is ENHRY and CDR2 is SYGVKD. CDR3 nucleotides: TGTGCCATCAGGCCTGGACGTCGATACAATGAGCAGTTCTTC. Its protein product is CAIRPGRRYNEQFF.

This clonotype was found many times. The J gene is TRBJ2-4, the V gene TRBV9; D gene unclear. V lost 0 bases and J lost 0, with 7 bases in between. Germline assignment: CDR1 SGDLS and CDR2 YYNGEE. This CDR3 has 15 amino acids. The DNA of the CDR3 is TGTGCCAGCAGCGTAGGGCCGCTAGCCAAAAACATTCAGTACTTC. It codes for CASSVGPLAKNIQYF.

This clonotype was observed many times. The rearrangement links TRBV4-3 to TRBJ2-7; D gene ambiguous. From germline, CDR1 is LGHNA and CDR2 YSLEER. The CDR3 runs to 13 residues. Trimming removed 0 bases at V and 6 bases at J, with 9 bases between. The CDR3 loop is CASSQDSPSEQYF. Here the CDR3 DNA reads TGCGCCAGCAGCCAAGACTCCCCCTCCGAGCAGTACTTC.

The chain is built from TRBV27 and TRBJ1-2, with 12 nucleotides matching TRBD1. The CDR3 has 14 residues. J gave up 7 bases and V 6 bases, and 6 bases lay outside the gene matches. Per the germline V gene, CDR1 is MNHEY and CDR2 is SMNVEV (reference sequence). The CDR3 reads CASRKGQGAGGYTF. CDR3 nucleotide sequence: TGTGCCAGCAGAAAGGGACAGGGGGCTGGTGGCTACACCTTC.

This sequence joins TRBV3-1 and TRBJ2-7, with a tentative D call TRBD2 (8 bases). This CDR3 is built from 15 residues. V was shortened by 4 bases and J by 0 bases, with 13 bases between the two germline ends. CDR1 and CDR2 (germline): LGHDT, YNNKEL (reference sequence). The DNA of the CDR3 is TGTGCCAGCAGCCGTAGCGGGGACAGCTCCTACGAGCAGTACTTC. This encodes CASSRSGDSSYEQYF.

Many counts were recorded for this clonotype. V gene TRBV15 combines with J gene TRBJ2-1; D is ambiguous. Germline CDR1 LNHNV, CDR2 YYDKDF (reference sequence). V lost 0 bases, J lost 6 bases, and 15 bases lay in between. CDR3 size: 16 residues. The CDR3 DNA reads as TGTGCCACCAGCAGAGACCTAGTACCGGCCACCAATGAGCAGTTCTTC. Encoded protein: CATSRDLVPATNEQFF.

In its sample, this clonotype was seen many times. This rearrangement joins TRBV3-1 to TRBJ2-6; a weak D match, TRBD1 (6 bases). This CDR3 is built from 15 residues. V was shortened by 8 bases and J by 0 bases, with 11 bases between the two germline ends. CDR1 is LGHDT and CDR2 is YNNKEL in the germline V gene (reference sequence). Written as DNA, the CDR3 is TGTGCCAGCCGAGACAGGCACTCTGGGGCCAACGTCCTGACTTTC. Translation gives CASRDRHSGANVLTF.

The table lists this clonotype with a few counts. CDR3 nucleotides: TGTGCCATCAAAGGCAGGGGAGGAGACACTGAAGCTTTCTTT. It translates to CAIKGRGGDTEAFF. The V and J genes are TRBV10-3 and TRBJ1-1; tentatively, D is TRBD1 (6 bases). Germline V gene sequence: CDR1 ENHRY, CDR2 SYGVKD. V shed 7 bases and J shed 3 bases, with 15 bases lying between them. This CDR3 contains 14 residues.

This clonotype has only a few counts. This rearrangement joins TRBV12-3 or TRBV12-4 to TRBJ2-5; unclear D gene. Deletions cut 2 bases from V and 6 bases from J, with 13 bases between. This CDR3 contains 14 residues. Here the CDR3 reads CASSLLVSLQTQYF. CDR3 DNA sequence: TGTGCCAGCAGTTTACTCGTCAGTCTCCAGACCCAGTACTTC.

This chain joins TRBV7-9 and TRBJ2-1; TRBD2 agrees at 9 bases. V shed 5 bases, J shed 2 bases, and the junction held 7 bases outside the gene matches. CDR1 is SEHNR and CDR2 is FQNEAQ in the germline V gene (reference sequence). The CDR3 loop spans 16 amino acids. This CDR3 is CASSTLAGQTYNEQFF. The CDR3 DNA sequence: TGTGCCAGCAGCACTCTAGCGGGGCAGACCTACAATGAGCAGTTCTTC.

This clonotype has only a few counts. This rearrangement joins TRBV20-1 to TRBJ2-5; D gene ambiguous. This CDR3 is built from 14 residues. Germline lookup yields CDR1 DFQATT and CDR2 SNEGSKA (reference sequence). Deletions cut 6 bases from V and 0 bases from J, with 14 bases between. The CDR3 nucleotides are TGCAGTGCCCAACCCGGGCGGTACCAAGAGACCCAGTACTTC. Translation: CSAQPGRYQETQYF.

The chain recombines TRBV7-2 with TRBJ1-1; 10 nucleotides line up with TRBD1. CDR3 size: 16 residues. V shed 5 bases, J shed 6 bases, and the junction held 12 bases outside the gene matches. Germline loops: CDR1 SGHTA, CDR2 FQGNSA. The CDR3 DNA reads TGTGCCAGCAGCCGGAGGGACAGGGGCCGCCGCGCTGAAGCTTTCTTT. As protein: CASSRRDRGRRAEAFF.

The chain employs TRBV19 and TRBJ2-1; TRBD2 matches at 9 bases. The CDR3 runs to 15 residues. V was clipped by 0 bases and J by 4 bases; unmatched bases: 1. In germline, CDR1 is LNHDA, CDR2 SQIVND (reference sequence). This CDR3 reads CASSIDAGGYNEQFF. The DNA for the CDR3 is TGTGCCAGTAGTATAGACGCGGGGGGGTACAATGAGCAGTTCTTC.

This clonotype was counted many times. J is TRBJ1-1 and V is TRBV12-3 or TRBV12-4; 11 positions match TRBD1. The V and J ends lost 6 bases and 10 bases, in that order; junction bases with no gene match: 1. The CDR3 sequence is 11 residues long. The CDR3 DNA sequence: TGTGCCAGCAGCGGGACAGGGGGAGCTTTCTTT. Translating gives CASSGTGGAFF.

V is TRBV29-1 and J is TRBJ1-2; D is undetermined. There are 12 residues in the CDR3. Germline CDR1 and CDR2: SQVTM and ANQGSEA. V dropped 0 bases and J dropped 4 bases, with 6 bases sitting between them. The chain's CDR3 is CSVEDPFYGYTF. The CDR3 DNA reads as TGCAGCGTTGAAGATCCCTTCTATGGCTACACCTTC. Combining the CDR3 with reference TRBV29-1 and TRBJ1-2 gives the whole variable domain SAVISQKPSRDICQRGTSLTIQCQVDSQVTMMFWYRQQPGQSLTLIATANQGSEATYESGFVIDKFPISRPNLTFSTLTVSNMSPEDSSIYLCSVEDPFYGYTFGSGTRLTVV.

At least ten counts were recorded for this clonotype. The V call is TRBV12-3 or TRBV12-4, the J call TRBJ2-5; 7 nucleotides match TRBD2. The ends lost 0 bases at V and 1 base at J; junction bases unmatched: 2. This CDR3 is 15 amino acids long. CDR3 residues: CASSLAGGFQETQYF. CDR3 DNA: TGTGCCAGCAGTTTAGCGGGAGGGTTCCAAGAGACCCAGTACTTC.

This clonotype was picked up many times. This sequence joins TRBV10-3 and TRBJ2-3, with 10 nucleotides matching TRBD2. Looked up from germline, CDR1 is ENHRY and CDR2 is SYGVKD. The length of the CDR3 is 16 residues. Germline trimming cut 2 bases from V and 2 bases from J; bases unmatched to any gene: 4. CDR3 in DNA: TGTGCCATCAGTGAGCTAGCGGGGGCCCTCACAGATACGCAGTATTTT. Residues: CAISELAGALTDTQYF.

The chain uses TRBV4-3 and TRBJ1-2; D is uncertain. Germline V gene sequence: CDR1 LGHNA, CDR2 YSLEER. CDR3 length: 14 amino acids. Between the trimmed V and J ends, which lost 3 bases and 2 bases, there was a span of 10 bases. CDR3 protein: CASSQSTANYGYTF. The CDR3 region has the DNA TGCGCCAGCAGCCAGTCAACCGCGAACTATGGCTACACCTTC.

V usage is TRBV7-4 and J usage is TRBJ1-6; D is undetermined. V lost 6 bases, J lost 8 bases, and 11 bases lay in between. The CDR3 has 13 amino acids. Germline V gene data show CDR1 as SGHVT and CDR2 as SQSDAQ. CDR3 coding DNA: TGTGCCAGCAGATCCACAGCGGATTCACCCCTCCACTTT. Protein: CASRSTADSPLHF.

The sample holds many counts of this clonotype. V gene TRBV29-1 combines with J gene TRBJ2-7; weak D call: TRBD1 (7 bases). The CDR3 has 15 amino acids. Germline V CDR1 and CDR2: SQVTM, ANQGSEA. Trimming stripped 4 bases from V and 7 bases from J, with 23 bases between. The CDR3 reads CSVGHPSGGIGEQYF. Written as DNA, the CDR3 is TGCAGCGTTGGACATCCGTCAGGGGGGATTGGTGAGCAGTACTTC.

Many counts were recorded for this clonotype. The chain carries TRBV20-1 and TRBJ1-2; TRBD1 aligns across 8 bases. Germline CDR1 reads DFQATT; CDR2 reads SNEGSKA (reference sequence). After removal of 1 base from V and 7 bases from J, the junction contained 8 bases not matched to a gene. This CDR3 is 14 amino acids long. This CDR3 reads CSARAGPTGGGYTF. CDR3 nucleotide sequence: TGCAGTGCTAGAGCGGGTCCCACAGGGGGTGGCTACACCTTC.

The table lists this clonotype with many counts. The V and J genes are TRBV5-6 and TRBJ2-6; 7 positions match TRBD1. The CDR3 has 18 amino acids. The V gene end was trimmed by 2 bases and the J gene end by 1 base; junction bases not matched to a gene: 9. CDR1 and CDR2 from the germline V gene are SGHDT and YYEEEE. The CDR3 region is CASSFPTGFLSGANVLTF. The DNA for the CDR3 is TGTGCCAGCAGCTTTCCGACAGGGTTCCTATCTGGGGCCAACGTCCTGACTTTC.

Many counts were recorded for this clonotype. The chain uses TRBV29-1 and TRBJ1-1, with 7 bases that match TRBD1. This CDR3 spans 15 amino acids. Looked up from germline, CDR1 is SQVTM and CDR2 is ANQGSEA. Trimming cost V 0 bases and J 1 base; bases outside gene matches: 5. The CDR3 region is CSVEDSGTANTEAFF. CDR3 bases: TGCAGCGTTGAAGATTCCGGGACAGCGAACACTGAAGCTTTCTTT.

At least ten counts were recorded for this clonotype. V is TRBV27 and J is TRBJ1-5; 8 nucleotides line up with TRBD1. CDR3 length equals 13 residues. Germline V gene data show CDR1 as MNHEY and CDR2 as SMNVEV (reference sequence). V lost 10 bases, J lost 7 bases, and 9 bases stayed unmatched. CDR3 DNA sequence: TGTGCCACGGGGGACAGGTCGACCCAGCCCCAGCATTTT. It codes for CATGDRSTQPQHF.

This clonotype was observed many times. The rearrangement links TRBV29-1 to TRBJ2-3; D possibly corresponds to TRBD1 (5 bases). The CDR3 contains 12 residues. Germline loops: CDR1 SQVTM, CDR2 ANQGSEA. V lost 3 bases and J lost 5, with 9 bases in between. CDR3 protein: CSVDTGKDTQYF. In DNA form, the CDR3 reads TGCAGCGTTGATACAGGAAAAGATACGCAGTATTTT.